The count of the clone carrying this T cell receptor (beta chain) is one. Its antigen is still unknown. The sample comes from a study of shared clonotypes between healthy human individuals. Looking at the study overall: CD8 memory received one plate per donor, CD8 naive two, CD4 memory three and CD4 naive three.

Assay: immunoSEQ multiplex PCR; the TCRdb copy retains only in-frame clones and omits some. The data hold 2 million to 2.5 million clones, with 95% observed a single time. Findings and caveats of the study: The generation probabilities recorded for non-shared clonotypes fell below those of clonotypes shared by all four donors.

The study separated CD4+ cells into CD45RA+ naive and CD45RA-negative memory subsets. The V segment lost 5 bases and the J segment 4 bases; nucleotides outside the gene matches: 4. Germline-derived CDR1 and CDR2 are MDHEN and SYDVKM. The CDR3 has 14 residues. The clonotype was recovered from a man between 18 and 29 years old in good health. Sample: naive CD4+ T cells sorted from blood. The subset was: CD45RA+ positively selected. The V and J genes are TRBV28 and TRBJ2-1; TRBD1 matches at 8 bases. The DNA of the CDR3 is TGTGCCAGCAGTAGGGACAGGTTTTACAATGAGCAGTTCTTC. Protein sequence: CASSRDRFYNEQFF.